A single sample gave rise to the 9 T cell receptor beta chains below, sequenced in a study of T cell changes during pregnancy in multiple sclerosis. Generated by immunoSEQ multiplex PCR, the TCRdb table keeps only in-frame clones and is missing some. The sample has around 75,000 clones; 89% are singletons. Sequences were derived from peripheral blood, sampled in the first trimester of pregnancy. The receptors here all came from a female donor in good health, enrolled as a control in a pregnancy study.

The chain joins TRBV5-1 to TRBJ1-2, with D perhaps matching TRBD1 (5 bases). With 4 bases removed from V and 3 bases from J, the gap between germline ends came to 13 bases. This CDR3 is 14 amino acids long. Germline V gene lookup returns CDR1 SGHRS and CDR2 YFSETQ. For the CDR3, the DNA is TGCGCCAGCAGCACACCACAGGAGTACTATGGCTACACCTTC. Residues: CASSTPQEYYGYTF.

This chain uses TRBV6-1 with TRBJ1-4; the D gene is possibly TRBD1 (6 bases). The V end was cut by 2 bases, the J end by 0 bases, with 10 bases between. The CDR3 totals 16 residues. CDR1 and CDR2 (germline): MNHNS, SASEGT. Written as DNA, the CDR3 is TGTGCCAGCAGTGAATACGGGACAACAACTAATGAAAAACTGTTTTTT. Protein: CASSEYGTTTNEKLFF.

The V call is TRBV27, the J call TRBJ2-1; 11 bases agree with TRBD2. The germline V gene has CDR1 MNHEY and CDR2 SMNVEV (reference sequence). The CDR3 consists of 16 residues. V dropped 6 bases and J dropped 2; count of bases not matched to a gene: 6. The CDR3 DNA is TGTGCCAGCAGCCCGACTAGCGGGACGACCTACAATGAGCAGTTCTTC. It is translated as CASSPTSGTTYNEQFF.

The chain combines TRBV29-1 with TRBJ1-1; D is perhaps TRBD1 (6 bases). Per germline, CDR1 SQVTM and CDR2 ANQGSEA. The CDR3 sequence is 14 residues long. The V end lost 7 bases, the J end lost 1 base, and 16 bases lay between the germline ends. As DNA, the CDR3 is TGCAGCGGCTTCCGCGGGGGGGCGAACACTGAAGCTTTCTTT. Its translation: CSGFRGGANTEAFF.

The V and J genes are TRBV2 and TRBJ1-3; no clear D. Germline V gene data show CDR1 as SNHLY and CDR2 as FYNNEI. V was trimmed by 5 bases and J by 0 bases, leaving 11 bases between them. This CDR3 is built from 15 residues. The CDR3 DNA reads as TGTGCCAGCAGTTTGGCAGGATACTCTGGAAACACCATATATTTT. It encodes CASSLAGYSGNTIYF.

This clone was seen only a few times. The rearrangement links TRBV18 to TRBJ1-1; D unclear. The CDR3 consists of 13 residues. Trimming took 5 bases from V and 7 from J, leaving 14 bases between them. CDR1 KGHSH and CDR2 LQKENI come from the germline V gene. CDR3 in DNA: TGTGCCAGCTCATCGTCCATGGAGGTTGAAGCTTTCTTT. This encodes CASSSSMEVEAFF.

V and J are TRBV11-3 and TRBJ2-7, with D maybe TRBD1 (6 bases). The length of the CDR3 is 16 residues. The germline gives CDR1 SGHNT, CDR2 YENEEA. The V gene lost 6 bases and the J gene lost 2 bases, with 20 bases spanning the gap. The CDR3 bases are TGTGCCAGCAGTCCAGGGGCCCTCGGGGCAACCTACGAGCAGTACTTC. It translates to CASSPGALGATYEQYF.

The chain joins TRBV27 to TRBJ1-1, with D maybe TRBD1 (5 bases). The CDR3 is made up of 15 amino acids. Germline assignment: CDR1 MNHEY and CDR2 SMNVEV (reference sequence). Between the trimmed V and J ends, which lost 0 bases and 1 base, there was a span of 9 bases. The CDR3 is CASSLSGRANTEAFF. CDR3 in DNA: TGTGCCAGCAGTTTATCGGGCAGGGCGAACACTGAAGCTTTCTTT.

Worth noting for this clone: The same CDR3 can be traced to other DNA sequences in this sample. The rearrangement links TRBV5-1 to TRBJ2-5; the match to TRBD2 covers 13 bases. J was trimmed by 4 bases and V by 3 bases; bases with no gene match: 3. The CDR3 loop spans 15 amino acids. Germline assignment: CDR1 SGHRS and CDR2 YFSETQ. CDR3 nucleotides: TGCGCCAGCAGCTCCCGACTAGCGGGGGGAGAGACCCAGTACTTC. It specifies CASSSRLAGGETQYF.